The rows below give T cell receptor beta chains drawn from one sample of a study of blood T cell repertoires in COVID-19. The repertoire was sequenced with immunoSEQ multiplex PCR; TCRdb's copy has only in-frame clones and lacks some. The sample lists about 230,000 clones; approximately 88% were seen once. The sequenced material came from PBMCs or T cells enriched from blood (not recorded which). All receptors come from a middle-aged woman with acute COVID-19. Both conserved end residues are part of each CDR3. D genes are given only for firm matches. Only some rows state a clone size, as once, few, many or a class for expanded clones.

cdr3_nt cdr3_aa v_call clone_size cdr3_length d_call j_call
TGTGCCACCAGCAGAGGGGGGGAAGGAGCCTACGAGCAGTACTTC CATSRGGEGAYEQYF TRBV15 - 15 - TRBJ2-7
TGCAGCGTTGAAGAGCGGACAGGGGGTAGTCAGCCCCAGCATTTT CSVEERTGGSQPQHF TRBV29-1 - 15 TRBD1 TRBJ1-5
TGTGCCAGCAGCTTAGGGGGGGAAGGCTACACCTTC CASSLGGEGYTF TRBV7-2 - 12 - TRBJ1-2
TGTGCCAGCAGCGCCAGAAGGACAGGGTCAGCCAAAAACATTCAGTACTTC CASSARRTGSAKNIQYF TRBV5-6 - 17 TRBD1 TRBJ2-4
TGTGCCAGCAGCCGACAGGCTTCGAGCTCTGGAAACACCATATATTTT CASSRQASSSGNTIYF TRBV3-1/TRBV3-2 - 16 - TRBJ1-3
TGTGCCAGTAGTATCGGACTAGCGGGAGATCGTGAGCAGTTCTTC CASSIGLAGDREQFF TRBV19 - 15 TRBD2 TRBJ2-1
TGTGCCAGCAGCTCGGACAGCAGGGGCTACACCTTC CASSSDSRGYTF TRBV11-3 - 12 - TRBJ1-2
TGTGCCACCAGTAGGACAGGGTCCGGGGAGCTGTTTTTT CATSRTGSGELFF TRBV24-1 few 13 TRBD1 TRBJ2-2
TGTGCCAGCAGCTTAGGGGGAGGAAGGGGCACCGGGGAGCTGTTTTTT CASSLGGGRGTGELFF TRBV7-8 - 16 - TRBJ2-2
TGTGCCAGCAGTACTCTAAATGAGCAGTTCTTC CASSTLNEQFF TRBV6-6 - 11 - TRBJ2-1
TGTGCCAGCAGCTTGGAACAGGGGGCCCCCTCCCTCCACTTT CASSLEQGAPSLHF TRBV5-6 - 14 TRBD1 TRBJ1-6
TGTGCCAGTAGACGCGTGCGGGGGCTCAAAAACATTCAGTACTTC CASRRVRGLKNIQYF TRBV19 - 15 - TRBJ2-4
TGTGCCTGGAGTCGGGGGAACTATGGCTACACCTTC CAWSRGNYGYTF TRBV30 many 12 - TRBJ1-2
TGTGCCAGCAGCTTTTTGAGGGGGTCGTCCTACAATGAGCAGTTCTTC CASSFLRGSSYNEQFF TRBV5-6 few 16 - TRBJ2-1
TGCGCCAGCAGCTCCCAGGGGGCGCCCGGGGAGCTGTTTTTT CASSSQGAPGELFF TRBV5-1 - 14 TRBD1 TRBJ2-2
TGTGCCACCAGTGATTCGGGGCGGGACAGGGGGCCTTCTAACTATGGCTACACCTTC CATSDSGRDRGPSNYGYTF TRBV24-1 - 19 TRBD1 TRBJ1-2
TGTGCCACCAGCAGAGGTTGGCAGGGCAGGTACAATGAGCAGTTCTTC CATSRGWQGRYNEQFF TRBV15 once 16 - TRBJ2-1
TGTGCCAGCAGGAGGGGACTTGACGAGACCCAGTACTTC CASRRGLDETQYF TRBV27 - 13 - TRBJ2-5
TGTGCCAGCAGCTTCCGGGACAGATTCAATCAGCCCCAGCATTTT CASSFRDRFNQPQHF TRBV5-6 - 15 TRBD1 TRBJ1-5
TGTGCCAGCAGCGTGACTAGCAATTCTTACAATGAGCAGTTCTTC CASSVTSNSYNEQFF TRBV9 - 15 TRBD2 TRBJ2-1